Listed below are T cell receptor beta chains from one sample, sequenced in a study of blood T cell repertoires in COVID-19. The table came from immunoSEQ multiplex PCR; TCRdb's copy has only in-frame clones and leaves some out. Seen here are 50,000 to 70,000 clones, under 80% observed once, and the top ten hold around half. Sequencing was done on a sample of PBMCs or T cells enriched from blood (not recorded which). These receptor sequences come from a woman aged 60-70 years who had been exposed to COVID-19. CDR3s include the opening cysteine and the closing phenylalanine or tryptophan. The order of the fields is V gene, D gene, clone size, J gene, CDR3 protein, CDR3 DNA. The D gene is left open where the match is weak. Part of the rows lack a size; the others show once, few, many or a class for expanded clones.

v_call: TRBV2
d_call: TRBD1
clone_size: NA
j_call: TRBJ1-2
cdr3_aa: CASSSRGRFYGYTF
cdr3_nt: TGTGCCAGCAGTTCCAGGGGGCGATTTTATGGCTACACCTTC

v_call: TRBV5-4
d_call: TRBD1
clone_size: few
j_call: TRBJ2-2
cdr3_aa: CASSGRDSTAGELFF
cdr3_nt: TGTGCCAGCAGCGGCCGGGACAGTACAGCCGGGGAGCTGTTTTTT

v_call: TRBV7-2
d_call: NA
clone_size: many
j_call: TRBJ1-5
cdr3_aa: CASSLETGQPQHF
cdr3_nt: TGTGCCAGCAGCTTAGAGACAGGACAGCCCCAGCATTTT

v_call: TRBV6-2/TRBV6-3
d_call: NA
clone_size: NA
j_call: TRBJ2-1
cdr3_aa: CASSYSTWGVVYNEQFF
cdr3_nt: TGTGCCAGCAGTTACTCGACCTGGGGAGTCGTCTACAATGAGCAGTTCTTC

v_call: TRBV28
d_call: TRBD2
clone_size: NA
j_call: TRBJ2-2
cdr3_aa: CASIPIGLAENTGELFF
cdr3_nt: TGTGCCAGCATCCCAATCGGGCTAGCGGAGAACACCGGGGAGCTGTTTTTT

v_call: TRBV9
d_call: NA
clone_size: NA
j_call: TRBJ2-3
cdr3_aa: CASSVSARTDTQYF
cdr3_nt: TGTGCCAGCAGCGTATCGGCGCGGACAGATACGCAGTATTTT

v_call: TRBV11-3
d_call: NA
clone_size: few
j_call: TRBJ1-1
cdr3_aa: CASSPGGGLNTEAFF
cdr3_nt: TGTGCCAGCAGCCCTGGGGGGGGCCTGAACACTGAAGCTTTCTTT

v_call: TRBV10-3
d_call: TRBD2
clone_size: NA
j_call: TRBJ2-3
cdr3_aa: CAISSPSGRTTDTQYF
cdr3_nt: TGTGCCATCAGTTCACCCAGCGGGAGGACCACAGATACGCAGTATTTT

v_call: TRBV6-5
d_call: NA
clone_size: NA
j_call: TRBJ2-2
cdr3_aa: CASRRGSIDTGELFF
cdr3_nt: TGTGCCAGCAGACGGGGATCTATTGACACCGGGGAGCTGTTTTTT

v_call: TRBV5-1
d_call: NA
clone_size: NA
j_call: TRBJ2-1
cdr3_aa: CASSDLGEQFF
cdr3_nt: TGCGCCAGCAGCGACTTAGGTGAGCAGTTCTTC

v_call: TRBV7-2
d_call: TRBD2
clone_size: NA
j_call: TRBJ2-1
cdr3_aa: CASSPVKGSGKGNEQFF
cdr3_nt: TGTGCCAGCAGCCCCGTCAAAGGGAGCGGGAAAGGCAATGAGCAGTTCTTC